This TCR beta chain originates from a study of cytomegalovirus exposure and HLA in healthy donors. Overall study findings and caveats: There were some V segments, including TRBV6-2 and TRBV6-3, excluded as indistinguishable. Reports described diagnosis of cytomegalovirus status by the classifier as highly specific and sensitive.

In the case of this clone: Its antigen is currently unknown.

The CDR3 runs to 13 residues. V was cut by 3 bases and J by 4 bases, with 12 bases left in between. CDR1 is GTSNPN and CDR2 is SVGIG in the germline V gene (reference sequence). In the PCR, 60 Vbeta and 13 Jbeta primers were used. Original processing methods: An analysis performed later counted 72 million or so unique TCR beta chains (around 11 million of them shared). Clones were read by immunoSEQ multiplex PCR, and TCRdb kept only the in-frame ones, dropping some. The DNA gave D and trimming, while V, J and clone size come from that table. The table records 80,000 or so clones, 72% of them present only once.

The sample consisted of PBMCs. V gene TRBV30 combines with J gene TRBJ1-1; perhaps TRBD1 as D (6 bases). The clonotype comes from a woman aged 40 to 50 in good health and CMV-seropositive. CDR3 nucleotide sequence: TGTGCCTGGAGCGGAAACAGGGCCACTGAAGCTTTCTTT. This encodes CAWSGNRATEAFF.